A single sample gave rise to the 4 T cell receptor beta chains below, sequenced in a study of blood T cells in healthy people across ages. With a J-beta primer mix and a sample-barcoded 5' primer, a second PCR ran roughly 6 to 12 cycles. Each CDR3 protein gets one entry after TCRdb re-called the 5' RACE reads with MiXCR. Of about 1,000,000 distinct CDR3 sequences listed, 45% were seen once; the top ten hold approximately 17%. Sequencing was performed on blood. These TCRs come from a woman aged 60-75 years in good health.

The genes are TRBV5-1 and TRBJ2-5; TRBD1 agrees at 7 bases. The V and J ends lost 4 bases and 4 bases, in that order; junction bases with no gene match: 16. Germline-derived CDR1 and CDR2 are SGHRS and YFSETQ. The CDR3 runs 17 residues. Here the CDR3 DNA reads TGCGCCAGCAGCCAGGGACAGTGGGGGTCCCCAGGAGAGACCCAGTACTTC. Encoded protein: CASSQGQWGSPGETQYF.

Here the CDR3 DNA reads TGTGCCAGCAGCGGGTGGGCGCCCGGATACTCCTACAATGAGCAGTTCTTC. This gives the protein CASSGWAPGYSYNEQFF. The rearrangement links TRBV12-3 or TRBV12-4 to TRBJ2-1; no clear D. The length of the CDR3 is 17 residues. Trimming took off 6 bases at V and 0 bases at J, with 18 bases between the two ends.

This clonotype has just a few counts. The rearrangement joins TRBV28 to TRBJ2-4; D may be TRBD2 (6 bases). V lost 7 bases to trimming and J lost 2 bases, with 15 bases between them. The CDR3 runs to 15 residues. Germline-derived CDR1 and CDR2 are MDHEN and SYDVKM. CDR3: CASTRTGSTKNIQYF. CDR3 DNA: TGTGCCAGCACTCGGACCGGGAGCACCAAAAACATTCAGTACTTC.

The chain employs TRBV20-1 and TRBJ2-4; 8 bases match TRBD1. The CDR3 has 14 amino acids. Germline CDR1 and CDR2: DFQATT and SNEGSKA (reference sequence). The trim removed 0 bases at V and 15 bases at J, leaving 13 bases unmatched. Written as DNA, the CDR3 is TGCAGTGCTAGAGAATTCGGGGAGACAGGGGAACCGTACTTC. Translation gives CSAREFGETGEPYF.